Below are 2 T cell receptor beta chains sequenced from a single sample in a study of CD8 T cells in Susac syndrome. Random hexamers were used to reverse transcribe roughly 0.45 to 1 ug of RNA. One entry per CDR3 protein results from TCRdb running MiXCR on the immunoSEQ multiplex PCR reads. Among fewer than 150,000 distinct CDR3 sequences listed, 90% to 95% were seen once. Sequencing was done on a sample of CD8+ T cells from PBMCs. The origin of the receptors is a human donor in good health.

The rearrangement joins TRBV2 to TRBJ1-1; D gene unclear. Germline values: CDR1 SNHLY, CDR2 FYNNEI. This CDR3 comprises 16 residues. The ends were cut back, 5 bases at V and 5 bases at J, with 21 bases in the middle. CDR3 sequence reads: CASSYPAHSADTEAFF. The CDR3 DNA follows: TGTGCCAGCAGTTATCCCGCCCATTCCGCGGATACTGAAGCTTTCTTT.

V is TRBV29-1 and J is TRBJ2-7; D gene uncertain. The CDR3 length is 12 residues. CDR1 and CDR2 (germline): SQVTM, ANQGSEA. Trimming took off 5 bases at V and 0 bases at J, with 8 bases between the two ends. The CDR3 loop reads CSVQTVSYEQYF. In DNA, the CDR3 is TGCAGCGTTCAGACTGTCTCCTACGAGCAGTACTTC.